The 14 T cell receptor beta chains below were found in one sample sequenced in a study of shared clonotypes between healthy human individuals. Profiled with immunoSEQ multiplex PCR; TCRdb holds only in-frame clones, not every one. This sample yields hundreds of thousands of clones, of which around 67% are seen a single time; 1.7% belongs to the top ten. The sample consisted of memory CD4+ T cells sorted from blood. This sample's subset: CD45RA-negative fraction. The receptors derive from a woman in her 30s in good health.

Regarding this clone: In the same sample, other DNA sequences code for this CDR3. The V and J genes are TRBV11-1 and TRBJ2-5; unclear D gene. V was trimmed by 1 base and J by 2 bases, leaving 8 bases between them. Per germline, CDR1 SGHAT and CDR2 FQDESV (reference sequence). The CDR3 is made up of 14 amino acids. The CDR3 loop reads CASSLGAGQETQYF. CDR3 sequence (DNA): TGTGCCAGCAGCTTAGGGGCCGGGCAAGAGACCCAGTACTTC.

CDR3 in DNA: TGTGCCAGCAGTTCCCGAACCGTTTTTAGCTCCTACGAGCAGTACTTC. This codes for CASSSRTVFSSYEQYF. The chain has TRBV28 and TRBJ2-7; no clear D gene. CDR1 MDHEN and CDR2 SYDVKM come from the germline V gene. The CDR3 is 16 amino acids. Trimming took 4 bases from V and 0 from J, leaving 16 bases between them.

The rearrangement uses TRBV29-1 and TRBJ1-5; TRBD1 is a possible D gene (6 bases). Germline V CDR1 and CDR2: SQVTM, ANQGSEA. The CDR3 runs 13 residues. CDR3 region: CSYRTDPNQPQHF. CDR3 DNA: TGCAGTTACAGGACAGACCCCAATCAGCCCCAGCATTTT.

The chain recombines TRBV5-1 with TRBJ2-1, with 7 bases identical to TRBD1. Germline V gene lookup returns CDR1 SGHRS and CDR2 YFSETQ. The V segment lost 9 bases and the J segment 5 bases; nucleotides outside the gene matches: 11. The CDR3 is 14 amino acids. In DNA form, the CDR3 reads TGCGCCACCTACCCCGGGACAGCTAACAATGAGCAGTTCTTC. Amino acids: CATYPGTANNEQFF.

The chain is built from TRBV6-5 and TRBJ2-7; D is possibly TRBD1 or TRBD2 (5 bases each). This CDR3 contains 13 residues. Germline CDR1 is MNHEY and CDR2 is SVGAGI. Trimming pared 7 bases from V and 2 bases from J, leaving 12 bases between. CDR3 in amino acids: CASMAGTTYEQYF. The CDR3 region has the DNA TGTGCCAGCATGGCCGGGACCACCTACGAGCAGTACTTC.

The V call is TRBV7-9, the J call TRBJ2-1; 8 nucleotides align to TRBD2. V lost 1 base, J lost 8 bases, and 13 bases stayed unmatched. The CDR3 spans 17 residues. The germline gives CDR1 SEHNR, CDR2 FQNEAQ (reference sequence). The CDR3 loop is CASSLGSVAGSFDEQFF. The CDR3 DNA reads TGTGCCAGCAGCTTAGGGTCGGTAGCGGGGAGCTTCGATGAGCAGTTCTTC.

This clone was counted a single time. V usage is TRBV4-2 and J usage is TRBJ2-3; D unclear. V lost 6 bases and J 0 bases, leaving 10 bases between the germline ends. CDR3 length: 14 amino acids. Germline CDR1 and CDR2: LGHNA and YNFKEQ. The CDR3 nucleotides read TGTGCCAGCAGGGGTTACGGGAGCACAGATACGCAGTATTTT. Translation: CASRGYGSTDTQYF.

The genes are TRBV5-1 and TRBJ2-1; 7 bases agree with TRBD1. The CDR3 is 14 residues long. CDR1 SGHRS and CDR2 YFSETQ come from the germline V gene. After removal of 9 bases from V and 3 bases from J, the junction contained 9 bases not matched to a gene. CDR3 nucleotide sequence: TGCGCCACCCGTGCCGGGACAGTCTACAATGAGCAGTTCTTC. This gives the protein CATRAGTVYNEQFF.

J is TRBJ2-3 and V is TRBV5-4, with D possibly called TRBD1 or TRBD2 (5 bases each). V was cut by 0 bases and J by 6 bases, with 20 bases left in between. This CDR3 has 17 amino acids. Germline loops: CDR1 SGHNT, CDR2 YYREEE (reference sequence). CDR3 DNA sequence: TGTGCCAGCAGCTTGGGACTGGCATTTGGGGGTTTGGATACGCAGTATTTT. Protein product: CASSLGLAFGGLDTQYF.

This clone occurred once. The J gene is TRBJ2-7, the V gene TRBV30, with TRBD1 matching over 7 bases. The germline CDR1 and CDR2 sequences are GTSNPN and SVGIG (reference sequence). This CDR3 is 13 amino acids long. V lost 5 bases to trimming and J lost 4 bases; unmatched junction nucleotides: 8. In DNA, the CDR3 is TGTGCCTGGGACAGGGAACCCCCGTACGAGCAGTACTTC. This encodes CAWDREPPYEQYF. The full variable domain, with the rest looked up from reference TRBV30 and TRBJ2-7, is SQTIHQWPATLVQPVGSPLSLECTVEGTSNPNLYWYRQAAGRGLQLLFYSVGIGQISSEVPQNLSASRPQDRQFILSSKKLLLSDSGFYLCAWDREPPYEQYFGPGTRLTVT.

The J gene is TRBJ2-7, the V gene TRBV28; D perhaps matches TRBD2 (6 bases). V was shortened by 6 bases and J by 6 bases, with 18 bases between the two germline ends. Per germline, CDR1 MDHEN and CDR2 SYDVKM. This CDR3 spans 14 amino acids. In nucleotides, the CDR3 is TGTGCCAGCAGCCACAACCGGGGGATCGGCGAGCAGTACTTC. This encodes CASSHNRGIGEQYF.

This rearrangement joins TRBV23-1 to TRBJ1-5, with D uncertain. TRBV23-1 is filed as an ORF, its function uncertain. Trimming took off 4 bases at V and 0 bases at J, with 13 bases between the two ends. The CDR3 totals 16 residues. The CDR3 region has the DNA TGCGCCAGCAGTCCCCCACCCCGGTATAGCAATCAGCCCCAGCATTTT. Translation: CASSPPPRYSNQPQHF.

J is TRBJ1-5 and V is TRBV19, with D perhaps TRBD1 (5 bases). V dropped 1 base and J dropped 2 bases, with 9 bases sitting between them. The CDR3 is 15 residues long. The germline V gene encodes CDR1 LNHDA and CDR2 SQIVND (reference sequence). The DNA for the CDR3 is TGTGCCAGTAGTATAGGCTGGGGCGGCAATCAGCCCCAGCATTTT. Protein: CASSIGWGGNQPQHF. Variable domain in full (rest from reference TRBV19 and TRBJ1-5): DGGITQSPKYLFRKEGQNVTLSCEQNLNHDAMYWYRQDPGQGLRLIYYSQIVNDFQKGDIAEGYSVSREKKESFPLTVTSAQKNPTAFYLCASSIGWGGNQPQHFGDGTRLSIL.

The chain uses TRBV7-8 and TRBJ1-4; no reliable D call. The CDR3 runs to 15 residues. Trimming removed 5 bases at V and 0 bases at J, with 10 bases between. Per the germline V gene, CDR1 is SGHVS and CDR2 is FQNEAQ. The CDR3 sequence: CASSTRTATNEKLFF. The DNA of the CDR3 is TGTGCCAGCAGCACTAGGACGGCAACTAATGAAAAACTGTTTTTT.